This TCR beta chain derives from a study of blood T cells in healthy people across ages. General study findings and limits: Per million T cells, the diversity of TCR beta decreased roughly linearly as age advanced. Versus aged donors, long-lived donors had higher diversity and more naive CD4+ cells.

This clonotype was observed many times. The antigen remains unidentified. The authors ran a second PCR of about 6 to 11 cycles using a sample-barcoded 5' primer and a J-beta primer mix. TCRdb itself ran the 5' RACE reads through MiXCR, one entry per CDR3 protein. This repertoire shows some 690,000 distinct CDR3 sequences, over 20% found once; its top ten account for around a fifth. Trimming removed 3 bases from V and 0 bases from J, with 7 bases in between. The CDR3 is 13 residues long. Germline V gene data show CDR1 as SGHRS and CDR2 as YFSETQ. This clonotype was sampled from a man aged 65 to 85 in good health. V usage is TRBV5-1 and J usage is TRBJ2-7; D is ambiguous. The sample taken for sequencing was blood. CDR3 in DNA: TGCGCCAGCAGCTCTCGGGTCTCCTACGAGCAGTACTTC. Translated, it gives CASSSRVSYEQYF.